A single sample gave rise to the 14 T cell receptor beta chains below, sequenced in a study of CD8 T cells in Susac syndrome. The RNA input was roughly 0.45 to 1 ug, and it was reverse transcribed with random hexamers. TCRdb re-analysed the immunoSEQ multiplex PCR reads in MiXCR, keeping a single row per CDR3 protein. Here the sample spans some 200,000 distinct CDR3 sequences, around 95% being singletons. The material sequenced was CD4+ T cells from PBMCs. The receptors here all came from a human donor with Susac syndrome.

CDR3 sequence (DNA): TGCAGTGCACCAAGGACTAGCGGGGGGACCCACAATGAGCAGTTCTTC. Its translation is CSAPRTSGGTHNEQFF. The chain couples TRBV20-1 to TRBJ2-1, with TRBD2 matching over 14 bases. The CDR3 has 16 residues. V shed 6 bases and J 5 bases; nucleotides not matched to a gene: 9. From germline, CDR1 is DFQATT and CDR2 SNEGSKA (reference sequence).

The chain has TRBV12-3 or TRBV12-4 and TRBJ1-5; no definite D call. The CDR3 contains 13 residues. V was cut by 6 bases and J by 5 bases, with 11 bases left in between. This CDR3 is CASRTDGDQPQHF. In nucleotides, the CDR3 is TGTGCCAGCAGAACGGACGGGGATCAGCCCCAGCATTTT.

The genes are TRBV20-1 and TRBJ2-3; the match to TRBD2 covers 10 bases. The CDR3 has 14 amino acids. The germline V gene encodes CDR1 DFQATT and CDR2 SNEGSKA (reference sequence). After removal of 2 bases from V and 5 bases from J, the junction contained 4 bases not matched to a gene. CDR3: CSARILAGVDTQYF. The CDR3, as DNA: TGCAGTGCTAGAATCCTAGCGGGGGTAGATACGCAGTATTTT.

This chain uses TRBV24-1 with TRBJ2-1; 10 bases agree with TRBD1. The CDR3 contains 16 residues. The V segment lost 3 bases and the J segment 9 bases; nucleotides outside the gene matches: 10. CDR1 is KGHDR and CDR2 is SFDVKD in the germline V gene. The CDR3 here is CATSDPRTGGRSEQFF. The CDR3 nucleotides are TGTGCCACCAGTGATCCACGGACAGGGGGAAGGAGTGAGCAGTTCTTC.

The V and J genes are TRBV29-1 and TRBJ2-3; D uncertain. V was pared by 0 bases and J by 5 bases, with 6 bases between. Germline assignment: CDR1 SQVTM and CDR2 ANQGSEA. The CDR3 covers 12 residues. CDR3 sequence: CSVEESVDTQYF. In nucleotides, the CDR3 is TGCAGCGTTGAAGAATCGGTAGATACGCAGTATTTT.

The chain is built from TRBV20-1 and TRBJ2-3; 9 bases agree with TRBD1. Germline V gives CDR1 DFQATT, CDR2 SNEGSKA (reference sequence). V lost 5 bases, J lost 2 bases, and 5 bases stayed unmatched. This CDR3 has 14 residues. Here the CDR3 reads CSAVDRGYTDTQYF. Here the CDR3 DNA reads TGCAGTGCTGTTGACAGGGGGTACACAGATACGCAGTATTTT.

The chain employs TRBV4-3 and TRBJ2-7, with 9 nucleotides matching TRBD1. The CDR3 is made up of 14 amino acids. Germline assignment: CDR1 LGHNA and CDR2 YSLEER. The V segment lost 3 bases and the J segment 8 bases; nucleotides outside the gene matches: 8. CDR3 region: CASSQTPGQGKQYF. In DNA form, the CDR3 reads TGCGCCAGCAGCCAGACACCAGGACAGGGGAAGCAGTACTTC.

This chain connects TRBV18 to TRBJ2-7, with 9 bases aligning to TRBD1. This CDR3 region has 13 residues. The V and J ends lost 3 bases and 5 bases, in that order; junction bases with no gene match: 2. Germline CDR1 reads KGHSH; CDR2 reads LQKENI. The CDR3, as DNA: TGTGCCAGCTCACCCGACAGGGGGGACGAGCAGTACTTC. Translated: CASSPDRGDEQYF.

V is TRBV21-1 and J is TRBJ2-7; TRBD1, as called in the table, went unchecked against the DNA. TRBV21-1 is shown as a pseudogene. This CDR3 has 13 residues. The CDR3 sequence is CATPGGVRYEQYF. The CDR3, as DNA: TGTGCCACACCCGGCGGGGTTCGGTACGAGCAGTACTTC.

The V call is TRBV19, the J call TRBJ2-1, with a possible D match to TRBD1 (5 bases). Germline V CDR1 and CDR2: LNHDA, SQIVND (reference sequence). The CDR3 runs to 16 residues. V lost 5 bases, J lost 3 bases, and 17 bases lay in between. CDR3 sequence reads: CASSPQGALGYNEQFF. The CDR3 DNA follows: TGTGCCAGTAGTCCCCAAGGGGCCTTGGGCTACAATGAGCAGTTCTTC.

The V gene is TRBV30, the J gene TRBJ1-2; D remains unclear. The V and J ends lost 4 bases and 10 bases respectively, with 16 bases between them. The CDR3 totals 12 residues. Germline V gives CDR1 GTSNPN, CDR2 SVGIG (reference sequence). CDR3 residues: CAWTPTGIDYTF. CDR3 DNA sequence: TGTGCCTGGACTCCCACCGGTATTGACTACACCTTC.

The rearrangement uses TRBV20-1 and TRBJ1-2; 7 bases align to TRBD1. The CDR3 consists of 13 residues. Trimming removed 3 bases from V and 3 bases from J; junction bases left unmatched: 4. Germline V CDR1 and CDR2: DFQATT, SNEGSKA (reference sequence). The CDR3 coding sequence is TGCAGTGCTAGGTTAGGGACAGACTATGGCTACACCTTC. It encodes CSARLGTDYGYTF.

The rearrangement uses TRBV10-3 and TRBJ1-1; D ambiguous. Germline CDR1 is ENHRY and CDR2 is SYGVKD. The CDR3 is made up of 13 amino acids. V dropped 7 bases and J dropped 1 base, with 10 bases sitting between them. For the CDR3, the DNA is TGTGCCATCAATCGGGGAGGGAACACTGAAGCTTTCTTT. Its protein product is CAINRGGNTEAFF.

V gene TRBV7-2 combines with J gene TRBJ2-7; 14 bases line up with TRBD2. Trimming cost V 2 bases and J 6 bases; bases outside gene matches: 6. CDR1 is SGHTA and CDR2 is FQGNSA in the germline V gene. This CDR3 spans 16 amino acids. CDR3 sequence: CASSLLATSGGAEQYF. The CDR3 bases are TGTGCCAGCAGCTTACTAGCGACTAGCGGGGGGGCCGAGCAGTACTTC.